This T cell receptor beta chain stems from a study of T cells in Graves' hyperthyroidism and ophthalmopathy. Uncontrolled infection, other autoimmune disease, pregnancy or lactation led to exclusion. Every diagnosis used clinical symptoms, serum thyroxine and TRAb, thyroid ultrasound and orbital computed tomography. Isolation of PBMCs was performed on 8.5 to 10 ml fresh peripheral blood. The CDR3 is 16 amino acids. V dropped 6 bases and J dropped 3; count of bases not matched to a gene: 9. The germline gives CDR1 MNHEY, CDR2 SVGEGT. This clonotype was observed many times. The TCR beta CDR3 regions underwent amplification using RNA transcripts as the source. The HTBI set primed first-round TCR CDR3 RT-PCR. TCRdb ran MiXCR on the multiplex PCR reads and lists one entry per CDR3 protein. Of approximately 530,000 distinct CDR3 sequences listed, 15% to 20% are singletons.

The receptor's source is a man aged 40-50 years with Graves' ophthalmopathy. The chain carries TRBV6-2 or TRBV6-3 and TRBJ2-3; 10 bases are a match to TRBD2. Sequencing input: blood. This chain's CDR3 is CASRPRRTSGTDTQYF. CDR3 in DNA: TGTGCCAGCAGACCTCGTCGGACTAGCGGTACAGATACGCAGTATTTT.